Below, 20 T cell receptor beta chains from the same sample are listed, as sequenced in a study of Ad26.COV2.S vaccination and SARS-CoV-2 variants. The method was immunoSEQ multiplex PCR; TCRdb's version includes in-frame clones alone and lacks a portion of them. The top ten hold approximately 1.5% of the sample, which has roughly 700,000 clones, more than 70% seen once. This sample's treatment: 15 to 20 received Ad26.COV2.S at low or high dose, single or two shots; five or six received placebo; per-sample allocation not given. Sampling occurred on day 63 after the first vaccine or placebo injection. Sequences were derived from peripheral blood, sampled in a trial of Ad26.COV2.S vaccine versus placebo. Every receptor here comes from a person aged 18-60 years who received the Ad26.COV2.S COVID-19 vaccine or a placebo.

The genes are TRBV2 and TRBJ2-1, with 11 bases matching TRBD2. Unmatched junction bases numbered 5, after V lost 6 bases and J lost 1 base. The CDR3 length is 16 residues. The germline gives CDR1 SNHLY, CDR2 FYNNEI. CDR3 amino acids: CASRVGTSGSYNEQFF. CDR3 DNA: TGTGCCAGCAGGGTCGGGACTAGCGGATCCTACAATGAGCAGTTCTTC.

This chain uses TRBV29-1 with TRBJ2-2, with 9 bases fitting TRBD2. Germline V CDR1 and CDR2: SQVTM, ANQGSEA. CDR3 length: 14 residues. J was trimmed by 2 bases and V by 4 bases; bases with no gene match: 2. DNA for the CDR3: TGCAGCGTTGCCCTAGCGGGAAACACCGGGGAGCTGTTTTTT. It yields the protein CSVALAGNTGELFF.

This clone has a single count. The chain's CDR3 is CASSRSMETQYF. The CDR3 DNA follows: TGCGCCAGCAGTCGATCCATGGAGACCCAGTACTTC. This chain links TRBV10-1 with TRBJ2-5; no clear D gene. V lost 5 bases and J lost 5, with 9 bases in between. CDR1 WNHNN and CDR2 SYGVQD come from the germline V gene (reference sequence). CDR3 length equals 12 residues.

The chain has TRBV24-1 and TRBJ2-2; D is undetermined. This CDR3 region has 13 residues. CDR1 is KGHDR, CDR2 SFDVKD, per germline. V lost 5 bases and J lost 7, with 10 bases in between. CDR3 residues: CATSVGSGGELFF. DNA for the CDR3: TGTGCCACCAGTGTAGGGTCAGGCGGGGAGCTGTTTTTT.

Of note for this clone: Additional DNA sequences in this sample encode the identical CDR3. The genes are TRBV12-3 or TRBV12-4 and TRBJ2-5; D is unresolved. The CDR3 extends over 11 amino acids. Trimming took 2 bases from V and 5 from J, leaving 3 bases between them. The CDR3 reads CASSLQETQYF. CDR3 coding DNA: TGTGCCAGCAGTTTACAGGAGACCCAGTACTTC.

CDR3 loop: CASSPPGLASGYGYTF. The CDR3 DNA reads TGTGCCAGCAGCCCCCCCGGACTAGCCTCAGGCTATGGCTACACCTTC. This rearrangement joins TRBV3-1 (or the pseudogene TRBV3-2) to TRBJ1-2; D uncertain. Germline V gene sequence: CDR1 LGHDT, CDR2 YNNKEL (reference sequence). Trimming took off 4 bases at V and 4 bases at J, with 19 bases between the two ends. This CDR3 is 16 amino acids long.

The chain has TRBV5-4 and TRBJ2-3; D gene unclear. The V end was cut by 1 base, the J end by 5 bases, with 11 bases between. The germline V gene encodes CDR1 SGHNT and CDR2 YYREEE (reference sequence). The CDR3 runs 14 residues. CDR3 loop: CASSLFSFGDTQYF. CDR3 DNA: TGTGCCAGCAGCTTGTTTTCGTTCGGAGATACGCAGTATTTT.

V and J are TRBV3-1 (or the pseudogene TRBV3-2) and TRBJ2-3; 10 positions match TRBD2. J lost 4 bases, V lost 0 bases, and 13 bases had no gene match. Per the germline V gene, CDR1 is LGHDT and CDR2 is YNNKEL (reference sequence). The CDR3 has 19 residues. CDR3 nucleotides: TGTGCCAGCAGCCAAGACCCTCCGGGACTAGCGACTACCTCAGATACGCAGTATTTT. This gives the protein CASSQDPPGLATTSDTQYF.

The V and J genes are TRBV30 and TRBJ2-3, with TRBD1 as a possible D gene (5 bases). This CDR3 has 12 residues. V was shortened by 5 bases and J by 6 bases, with 12 bases between the two germline ends. In germline, CDR1 is GTSNPN, CDR2 SVGIG (reference sequence). This CDR3 reads CAWGPRADTQYF. The CDR3 coding sequence is TGTGCCTGGGGGCCCAGGGCGGATACGCAGTATTTT. Full variable domain (outside the CDR3, taken from reference TRBV30 and TRBJ2-3): SQTIHQWPATLVQPVGSPLSLECTVEGTSNPNLYWYRQAAGRGLQLLFYSVGIGQISSEVPQNLSASRPQDRQFILSSKKLLLSDSGFYLCAWGPRADTQYFGPGTRLTVL.

The chain employs TRBV30 and TRBJ1-2; D call uncertain. CDR3 length: 11 amino acids. CDR1 is GTSNPN and CDR2 is SVGIG in the germline V gene (reference sequence). Trimming removed 7 bases at V and 1 base at J, with 7 bases between. As DNA, the CDR3 is TGTGCCTCCTCATTTAACTATGGCTACACCTTC. Translation: CASSFNYGYTF.

The chain employs TRBV7-2 and TRBJ2-5; 8 nucleotides align to TRBD2. Unmatched junction bases numbered 3, after V lost 3 bases and J lost 0 bases. Looked up from germline, CDR1 is SGHTA and CDR2 is FQGNSA. This CDR3 is built from 15 residues. CDR3: CASSFAGGYQETQYF. DNA for the CDR3: TGTGCCAGCAGCTTTGCGGGGGGCTACCAAGAGACCCAGTACTTC.

V usage is TRBV6-4 and J usage is TRBJ2-1; 9 bases align to TRBD1. Germline V CDR1 and CDR2: MRHNA, SNTAGT. The junction had 3 bases not matched to a gene; V was cut back by 5 bases and J by 4 bases. The CDR3 runs 14 residues. The CDR3 DNA sequence: TGTGCCAGCAGTCGGGACAGGGTTTACAATGAGCAGTTCTTC. It codes for CASSRDRVYNEQFF.

This chain joins TRBV29-1 and TRBJ2-2; unclear D gene. Germline V CDR1 and CDR2: SQVTM, ANQGSEA. With 4 bases removed from V and 5 bases from J, the gap between germline ends came to 14 bases. The CDR3 runs to 14 residues. CDR3 amino acids: CSVVVVAETGELFF. The CDR3 nucleotides are TGCAGCGTTGTCGTAGTAGCCGAAACCGGGGAGCTGTTTTTT.

The chain has TRBV10-3 and TRBJ2-1; D gene ambiguous. The V end lost 7 bases, the J end lost 1 base, and 11 bases lay between the germline ends. CDR3 length: 14 residues. CDR1 and CDR2 (germline): ENHRY, SYGVKD. The CDR3 sequence: CAITRSLSYNEQFF. In DNA, the CDR3 is TGTGCCATCACCCGAAGCCTTTCCTACAATGAGCAGTTCTTC.

This clone was seen only once. V and J are TRBV6-1 and TRBJ2-5; D remains unclear. The CDR3 sequence is 13 residues long. V was shortened by 2 bases and J by 8 bases, with 12 bases between the two germline ends. Germline CDR1 is MNHNS and CDR2 is SASEGT. The CDR3 is CASSESGTGTQYF. In DNA, the CDR3 is TGTGCCAGCAGTGAATCGGGCACGGGCACCCAGTACTTC.

This clone was observed a handful of times. The chain joins TRBV10-3 to TRBJ1-2, with D tentatively TRBD1 (6 bases). The CDR3 extends over 13 amino acids. V lost 11 bases, J lost 4 bases, and 17 bases lay in between. Germline values: CDR1 ENHRY, CDR2 SYGVKD. The CDR3: CALRSEGGYGYTF. CDR3 DNA sequence: TGTGCCCTGAGATCGGAGGGGGGCTATGGCTACACCTTC.

This chain links TRBV11-2 with TRBJ2-1, with D possibly called TRBD1 or TRBD2 (6 bases each). The CDR3 length is 15 residues. CDR1 and CDR2 (germline): SGHAT, FQNNGV. The V end was cut by 5 bases, the J end by 6 bases, with 17 bases between. CDR3 in amino acids: CASSRSGTGANEQFF. CDR3 nucleotides: TGTGCCAGCAGCCGTTCCGGGACGGGGGCCAATGAGCAGTTCTTC.

This clone was seen a few times. The rearrangement joins TRBV14 to TRBJ2-7; 7 bases fit TRBD1. Germline lookup yields CDR1 SGHDN and CDR2 FVKESK. This CDR3 contains 14 residues. The ends lost 0 bases at V and 6 bases at J; junction bases unmatched: 5. CDR3 region: CASSQDVDRREQYF. In DNA form, the CDR3 reads TGTGCCAGCAGCCAAGACGTGGACAGGCGCGAGCAGTACTTC. The full variable domain, rest sourced from reference TRBV14 and TRBJ2-7, is EAGVTQFPSHSVIEKGQTVTLRCDPISGHDNLYWYRRVMGKEIKFLLHFVKESKQDESGMPNNRFLAERTGGTYSTLKVQPAELEDSGVYFCASSQDVDRREQYFGPGTRLTVT.

The chain couples TRBV28 to TRBJ2-1; D remains ambiguous. Trimming removed 1 base from V and 5 bases from J, with 9 bases in between. Germline-derived CDR1 and CDR2 are MDHEN and SYDVKM. The CDR3 has 14 residues. CDR3 sequence (DNA): TGTGCCAGCAGTTTATTTTATCGGAACAATGAGCAGTTCTTC. This encodes CASSLFYRNNEQFF.

The genes are TRBV7-2 and TRBJ1-6, with D maybe TRBD1 (6 bases). Trimming cost V 5 bases and J 6 bases, with 11 bases left between them. The CDR3 is 14 amino acids. Germline-derived CDR1 and CDR2 are SGHTA and FQGNSA. CDR3 nucleotides: TGTGCCAGCAGCCCAGGGGCTTTTAATTCACCCCTCCACTTT. It encodes CASSPGAFNSPLHF.